The clone carrying this T cell receptor beta chain was picked up many times. Antigen: not known. This sample was included in a study of metastatic and nonmetastatic thyroid tumors. Study overall: Malignant and benign thyroid patients had repertoires compared in peripheral blood and tumor or nodule tissue. Overall study findings and caveats: Malignant tumors reportedly showed significantly higher TCR beta diversity than benign nodules in both blood and tumor.

Thyroid surgery was performed in patients who had received no treatment beforehand. In the original workflow: A classifier of distant metastasis in papillary thyroid cancer was built from CDR3 differences (across clinicopathological groups). TCRdb re-called clones from the PCR reads using MiXCR. TCRdb's processing, not the authors' own work, is the source of the V and J calls. The table has under 20,000 clones, around 30% seen once; the top ten hold 13%. Germline CDR1 SGDLS, CDR2 YYNGEE. The CDR3 contains 18 residues. V shed 0 bases, J shed 8 bases, and the junction held 18 bases outside the gene matches.

The source of this sequence is a female donor with papillary thyroid cancer or a benign thyroid nodule (not recorded which). Some clones in this sample may be carry-over from other donors' samples. Sequenced material: tumor tissue. V usage is TRBV9 and J usage is TRBJ1-2, with 8 bases aligning to TRBD1. The CDR3 loop reads CASSVDPPGRQGHRGYTF. The CDR3 bases are TGTGCCAGCAGCGTAGATCCCCCAGGACGACAGGGGCATAGGGGCTACACCTTC.